This TCR beta chain emerged from a study of a mutant IDH1 vaccine in newly diagnosed glioma (dated by TCRdb to the early 2020s). Turning to the overall study: Patients received eight vaccinations in weeks 1, 3, 5, 7, 11, 15, 19 and 23, corresponding to visits V03 through V10. Longitudinal TCRB deep sequencing was performed for approximately 24 treated patients wherever samples were available for exploratory analyses. Of the 25 to 40 treated patients, roughly 62% were male and about 40% were female, and the mean age was approximately 37 years. Vaccination began 4-6 weeks after radiotherapy alone, or alongside temozolomide cycles in the chemotherapy-containing groups. Peripheral blood was drawn at six visits: V03 (baseline), V05, V07, V10, V12 and V13. Before enrollment, patients had received standard therapy of radiotherapy alone, temozolomide alone, or radiochemotherapy with temozolomide; most received the combination. What the research found in general, with its limitations: Immune responses induced by the vaccine were seen in more than 85% of patients across multiple MHC alleles. Selection of PBMC samples for TCRB deep sequencing was based on availability. The authors noted that analyses of patient blood samples could not be reproduced because of sample limitations. No apparent relationship was observed between pseudoprogression and alterations in the top peripheral T cell clonotypes detected by TCRB sequencing.

Receptor amplification or capture employed the immunoSEQ multiplex PCR assay. The hsTCRB Kit was used according to the manufacturer's protocol to amplify rearranged TCR beta chain sequences. TCRB libraries were sequenced on an Illumina MiSeq. In the source study's methods: The proprietary platform of the kit vendor was used for demultiplexing, trimming and gene mapping. TCRdb obtained this table from immuneACCESS and retained in-frame rearrangements with V and J assigned. These tables miss some clones; where compared with another copy, unresolved V genes account for less than half of the shortfall, and the remainder is unexplained. That table supplies the V and J calls and clone size; D and trimming were determined from the DNA. This sample lists 60,000 to 85,000 clones; around 85% were detected once. The ten largest clones represent 0.77% of the sample. The time point label of this sample denotes: week 23, last vaccination. A 20-mer mutant IDH1 peptide at 300 micrograms in Montanide made up each vaccine dose, which was injected subcutaneously together with topical imiquimod. All donors had newly diagnosed IDH1-mutant astrocytomas of WHO grade 3 or 4 that showed loss of nuclear ATRX. The samples were drawn from NOA16, a multicentre, single-arm, open-label phase I trial in Germany that tested a mutant IDH1 peptide vaccine in humans for the first time. The DNeasy Blood and Tissue Kit was used to extract genomic DNA from EDTA blood for TCRB sequencing.

V is shortened by 4 bases, J by 8 bases, and the region joining them spans 12 bases. The CDR1 and CDR2 encoded by the germline V gene are SGHRS and YFSETQ. Its CDR3 holds 12 amino acids, cysteine through phenylalanine. Left in the record is the CDR3 DNA by itself, 36 bases read in frame from the first base. Comment on this clone: Its recognized antigen is unknown. No base quality information exists; no much larger clone differs at one position.

Source: PBMCs, taken from a glioma patient whose treatment included an IDH1 peptide vaccine. Recombination linked TRBV5-1 to TRBJ1-1, with TRBD1 perhaps the D gene, on 6 matching bases. The TCR comes from a woman between 50 and 59 years old with glioma. The nucleotides read TGCGCCAGCAGCATGGATGGACAGGAAGCTTTCTTT. Its amino acids are CASSMDGQEAFF.